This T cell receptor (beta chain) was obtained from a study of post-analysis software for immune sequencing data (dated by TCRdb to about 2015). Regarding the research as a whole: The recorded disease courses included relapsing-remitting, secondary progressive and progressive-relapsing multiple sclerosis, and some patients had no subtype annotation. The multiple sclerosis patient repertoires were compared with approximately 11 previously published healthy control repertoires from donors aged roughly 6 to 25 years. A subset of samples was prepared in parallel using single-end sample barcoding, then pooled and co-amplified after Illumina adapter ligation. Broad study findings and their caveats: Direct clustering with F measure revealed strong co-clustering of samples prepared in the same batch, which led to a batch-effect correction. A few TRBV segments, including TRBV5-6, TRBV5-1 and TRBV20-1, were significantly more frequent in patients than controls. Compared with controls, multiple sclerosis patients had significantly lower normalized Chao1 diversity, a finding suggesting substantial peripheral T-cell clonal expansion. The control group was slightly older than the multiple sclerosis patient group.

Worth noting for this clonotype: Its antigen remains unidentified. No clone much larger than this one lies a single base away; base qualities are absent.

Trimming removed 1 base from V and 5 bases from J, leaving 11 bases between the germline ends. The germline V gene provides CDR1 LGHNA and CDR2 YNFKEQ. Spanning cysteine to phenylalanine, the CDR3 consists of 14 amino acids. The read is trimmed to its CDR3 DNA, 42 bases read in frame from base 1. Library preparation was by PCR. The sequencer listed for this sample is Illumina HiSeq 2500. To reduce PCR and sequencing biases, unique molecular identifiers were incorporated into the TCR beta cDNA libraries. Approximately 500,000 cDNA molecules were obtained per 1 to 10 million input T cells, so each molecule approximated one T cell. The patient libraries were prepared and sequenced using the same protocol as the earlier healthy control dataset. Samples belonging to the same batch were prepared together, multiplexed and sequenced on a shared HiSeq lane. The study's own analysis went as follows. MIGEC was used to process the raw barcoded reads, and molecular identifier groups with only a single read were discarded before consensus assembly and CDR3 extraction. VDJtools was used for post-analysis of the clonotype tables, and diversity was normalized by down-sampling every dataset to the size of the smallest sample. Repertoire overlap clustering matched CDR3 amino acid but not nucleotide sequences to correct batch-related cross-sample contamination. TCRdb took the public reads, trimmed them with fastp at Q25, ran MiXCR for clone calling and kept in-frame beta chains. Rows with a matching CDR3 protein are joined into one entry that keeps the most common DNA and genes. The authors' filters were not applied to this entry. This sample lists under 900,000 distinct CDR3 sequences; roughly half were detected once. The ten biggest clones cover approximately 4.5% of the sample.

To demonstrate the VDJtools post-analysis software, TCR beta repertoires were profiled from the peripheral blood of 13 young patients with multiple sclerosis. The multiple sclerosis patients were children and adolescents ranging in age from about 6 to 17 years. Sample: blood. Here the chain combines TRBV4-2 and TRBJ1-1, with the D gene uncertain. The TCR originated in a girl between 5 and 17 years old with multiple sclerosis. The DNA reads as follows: TGTGCCAGCAGCCAAGTCGGGCGGGAGACTGAAGCTTTCTTT. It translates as CASSQVGRETEAFF.